Listed below are T cell receptor beta chains from one sample, sequenced in a study of cytomegalovirus exposure and HLA in healthy donors. This table comes from immunoSEQ multiplex PCR, and its TCRdb copy is limited to in-frame clones, with some not included. The sample holds 130,000 to 150,000 clones, 70% to 90% seen once. The sequenced sample was PBMCs. The receptors originated from a young woman in good health and CMV-seropositive. Both conserved end residues are part of each CDR3. The D gene is left open where the match is weak. Rows may omit the clone size; those that give it use once, few, many or a size class.

v_call	d_call	j_call	clone_size	cdr3_aa
TRBV7-9	-	TRBJ2-3	-	CASKGRNTDTQYF
TRBV5-1	TRBD1	TRBJ1-5	-	CASSLGQGDQPQHF
TRBV7-2	-	TRBJ2-3	-	CASSFLRTDTQYF
TRBV29-1	-	TRBJ2-3	-	CSVIMGGTDTQYF
TRBV19	-	TRBJ2-4	-	CASTPTGGGNIQYF
TRBV21-1	-	TRBJ2-7	-	CARSFRDRGAYEQYF
TRBV5-1	-	TRBJ2-1	-	CASSLTNEQFF
TRBV11-3	TRBD1	TRBJ1-1	many	CASSLDGRQGSTEAFF
TRBV19	-	TRBJ2-7	few	CASSMAAAGTYEQYF
TRBV4-1	-	TRBJ1-2	-	CASSQDIPQGMAVSNYGYTF
TRBV9	TRBD1	TRBJ2-2	-	CASSVAGGDTGELFF
TRBV11-1	TRBD2	TRBJ2-2	-	CASSPGGLAPTGELFF